The TCR beta chain under discussion was sequenced for a study of blood T cells in healthy people across ages. Study-wide results and limits: Naive and antigen-experienced cells were not separated, limiting conclusive comparison.

The table lists this clonotype with a count of one. Its antigen remains unidentified. Sample-barcoded 5' priming and a J-beta primer mix drove a second PCR of about 6 to 11 cycles. MiXCR, run by TCRdb on the 5' RACE reads, gives a single entry per CDR3 protein. Of 2 million or so distinct CDR3 sequences in the sample, around 50% were seen once. Germline-derived CDR1 and CDR2 are MDHEN and SYDVKM. CDR3 size: 13 residues. After removal of 6 bases from V and 4 bases from J, the junction contained 3 bases not matched to a gene. Each sample gave at least 6 million isolated PBMCs. The sample was blood. V and J are TRBV28 and TRBJ1-1; TRBD1 agrees at 9 bases. This clonotype was sampled from a woman aged 40-49 years in good health. DNA of the CDR3: TGTGCCAGCAGATCGACAGGGGGCACTGAAGCTTTCTTT. The encoded protein is CASRSTGGTEAFF.